These 13 T cell receptor beta chains were all obtained from the same sample, sequenced in a study of blood T cell repertoires in COVID-19. Sequencing used immunoSEQ multiplex PCR; TCRdb keeps in-frame clones, though not all of them. The sample comprises 250,000 to 300,000 clones, about 73% of which are singletons, and 3.3% rests with the top ten. Sequenced material: peripheral blood. The source of these receptors is a woman of 80 years or more with acute or convalescent COVID-19.

The genes are TRBV10-3 and TRBJ1-2, with 11 bases identical to TRBD1. V shed 3 bases and J 2 bases; nucleotides not matched to a gene: 8. CDR3 length equals 17 residues. Germline CDR1 and CDR2: ENHRY and SYGVKD. CDR3 nucleotides: TGTGCCATCAGTGACCCGGACAGGGGGCGAATGAACTATGGCTACACCTTC. Translation gives CAISDPDRGRMNYGYTF.

This clone has only a few counts. This chain joins TRBV18 and TRBJ1-6; the match to TRBD1 covers 9 bases. In germline, CDR1 is KGHSH, CDR2 LQKENI. J gave up 4 bases and V 3 bases, and 1 base lay outside the gene matches. The CDR3 loop spans 15 amino acids. CDR3 amino acids: CASSPGTGYNSPLHF. DNA of the CDR3: TGTGCCAGCTCACCGGGGACAGGGTATAATTCACCCCTCCACTTT. Combining the CDR3 with reference TRBV18 and TRBJ1-6 gives the whole variable domain NAGVMQNPRHLVRRRGQEARLRCSPMKGHSHVYWYRQLPEEGLKFMVYLQKENIIDESGMPKERFSAEFPKEGPSILRIQQVVRGDSAAYFCASSPGTGYNSPLHFGNGTRLTVT.

The V gene is TRBV6-5, the J gene TRBJ2-3, with 7 bases fitting TRBD2. Trimming took 6 bases from V and 0 from J; bases not matched to a gene: 3. The CDR3 is 14 residues long. CDR1 MNHEY and CDR2 SVGAGI come from the germline V gene. The CDR3 loop is CASSGGGSTDTQYF. The CDR3 region has the DNA TGTGCCAGCAGCGGCGGGGGAAGCACAGATACGCAGTATTTT.

The CDR3 nucleotides read TGTGCCAGCAGCGTAGTTGGGACAGGGGGGACCCAGTACTTC. Protein product: CASSVVGTGGTQYF. The chain joins TRBV9 to TRBJ2-5, with 11 nucleotides matching TRBD1. The V and J ends lost 0 bases and 7 bases, in that order; junction bases with no gene match: 2. The CDR3 spans 14 residues. Germline V gene sequence: CDR1 SGDLS, CDR2 YYNGEE.

The genes are TRBV19 and TRBJ2-7, with TRBD1 matching 9 bases. This CDR3 spans 13 amino acids. The germline V gene encodes CDR1 LNHDA and CDR2 SQIVND (reference sequence). Trimming cost V 6 bases and J 5 bases; bases outside gene matches: 5. CDR3 nucleotide sequence: TGTGCCAGTAGCCGGGACAGGGATGACGAGCAGTACTTC. It is translated as CASSRDRDDEQYF.

This clone was counted a few times. The rearrangement uses TRBV5-1 and TRBJ1-5, with 8 bases identical to TRBD1. Trimming at V came to 4 bases and at J to 2 bases, leaving 14 bases not matched to a gene. CDR1 and CDR2 from the germline V gene are SGHRS and YFSETQ. This CDR3 contains 18 residues. DNA for the CDR3: TGCGCCAGCAGCGACGGAAGTCAGGGGGCGGGTGGCAATCAGCCCCAGCATTTT. It codes for CASSDGSQGAGGNQPQHF.

This clone was picked up one time. The genes are TRBV6-5 and TRBJ1-6; 9 bases align to TRBD1. J gave up 10 bases and V 7 bases, and 8 bases lay outside the gene matches. Per germline, CDR1 MNHEY and CDR2 SVGAGI. CDR3 size: 14 residues. Written as DNA, the CDR3 is TGTGCCAGCACCCACGGGACAGGGAGATCACCCCTCCACTTT. Translating gives CASTHGTGRSPLHF.

For this clone: Other DNA sequences within the sample encode an identical CDR3. The chain combines TRBV2 with TRBJ1-5; weak D call: TRBD1 (5 bases). The CDR3 spans 14 residues. Germline CDR1 and CDR2: SNHLY and FYNNEI. V was shortened by 5 bases and J by 5 bases, with 13 bases between the two germline ends. The CDR3 loop is CASSLGRGDQPQHF. DNA for the CDR3: TGTGCCAGCAGTCTCGGGAGGGGAGATCAGCCCCAGCATTTT.

This sequence joins TRBV3-1 (or the pseudogene TRBV3-2) and TRBJ2-7, with 9 bases lining up with TRBD1. This CDR3 has 15 residues. Germline V gene data show CDR1 as LGHDT and CDR2 as YNNKEL (reference sequence). J lost 4 bases, V lost 2 bases, and 6 bases had no gene match. CDR3 nucleotide sequence: TGTGCCAGCAGCCAAAGAGGGACAGGGACTTACGAGCAGTACTTC. It codes for CASSQRGTGTYEQYF.

In its sample, this clone was seen once. V gene TRBV29-1 combines with J gene TRBJ2-5; unclear D gene. Germline V gene lookup returns CDR1 SQVTM and CDR2 ANQGSEA. The CDR3 is 12 residues long. Trimming took 4 bases from V and 3 from J, leaving 9 bases between them. CDR3 DNA sequence: TGCAGCGTTGGTACTCCGGAAGAGACCCAGTACTTC. Encoded protein: CSVGTPEETQYF.

V and J are TRBV2 and TRBJ2-5; D is perhaps TRBD1 (7 bases). The CDR3 consists of 14 residues. The V and J ends lost 8 bases and 7 bases respectively, with 20 bases between them. Germline V gene lookup returns CDR1 SNHLY and CDR2 FYNNEI. The CDR3 sequence: CASLESAGQWTQYF. CDR3 coding DNA: TGTGCCAGCCTTGAATCCGCGGGACAGTGGACCCAGTACTTC.

The chain is built from TRBV19 and TRBJ2-5; TRBD1 is a possible D gene (6 bases). The CDR3 is 14 amino acids. Germline V gives CDR1 LNHDA, CDR2 SQIVND (reference sequence). V lost 7 bases and J lost 1, with 13 bases in between. CDR3 loop: CASKPSQGQETQYF. The DNA for the CDR3 is TGTGCCAGTAAGCCCTCACAGGGCCAAGAGACCCAGTACTTC.

The chain is built from TRBV18 and TRBJ2-5; no firm D call. CDR1 KGHSH and CDR2 LQKENI come from the germline V gene. This CDR3 is built from 13 residues. Trimming pared 6 bases from V and 2 bases from J, leaving 10 bases between. The CDR3 protein is CASSLGPQETQYF. In DNA form, the CDR3 reads TGTGCCAGCTCCCTGGGCCCACAAGAGACCCAGTACTTC. The entire variable domain, with the rest obtained from reference TRBV18 and TRBJ2-5, is as follows: NAGVMQNPRHLVRRRGQEARLRCSPMKGHSHVYWYRQLPEEGLKFMVYLQKENIIDESGMPKERFSAEFPKEGPSILRIQQVVRGDSAAYFCASSLGPQETQYFGPGTRLLVL.